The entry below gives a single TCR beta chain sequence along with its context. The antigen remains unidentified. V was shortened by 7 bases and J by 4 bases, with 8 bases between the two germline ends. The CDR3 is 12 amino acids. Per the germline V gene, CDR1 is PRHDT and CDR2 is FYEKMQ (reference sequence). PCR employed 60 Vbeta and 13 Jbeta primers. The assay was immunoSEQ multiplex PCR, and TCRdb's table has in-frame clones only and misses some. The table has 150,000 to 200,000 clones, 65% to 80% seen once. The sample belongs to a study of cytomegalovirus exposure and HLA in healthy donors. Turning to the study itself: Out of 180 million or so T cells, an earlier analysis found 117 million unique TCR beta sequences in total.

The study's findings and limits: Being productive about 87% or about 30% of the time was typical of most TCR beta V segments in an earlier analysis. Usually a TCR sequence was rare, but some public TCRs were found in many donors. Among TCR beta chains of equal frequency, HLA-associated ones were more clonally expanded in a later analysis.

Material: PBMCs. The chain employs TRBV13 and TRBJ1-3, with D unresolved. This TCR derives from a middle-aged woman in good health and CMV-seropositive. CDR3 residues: CASTSPGNTIYF. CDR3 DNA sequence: TGTGCCAGCACCTCCCCCGGAAACACCATATATTTT.